This T cell receptor delta chain was captured by sequencing in a study of gamma-delta chains in newborns, infants, children (dated by TCRdb to the late 2010s). Regarding the research as a whole: According to the title of the study, polyclonal expansion of innate gammadelta T cells immediately after birth is driven by microbial exposure. Right after human newborns were born, the researchers looked at the way microbial exposure shaped their populations of innate gammadelta T cells.

TCRdb lists the instrument as Illumina MiSeq. TCRdb processed the public reads again with the CATT caller, after which rows with matching DNA were combined. The sample table holds about 6,900 delta-chain clones, of which approximately 10% were seen once. The top ten constitute 6% to 8.5% of the sample. V is trimmed back by 1 base and J by 1 base, and the junction contains 8 bases that no gene match accounts for. CDR1 GEAIGNYY and CDR2 EKD are derived from the germline V gene. Measured from the cysteine to the phenylalanine, the CDR3 is 16 residues long. Of the read, only the CDR3 DNA is kept; its 48 bases are in frame from base 1. Of note for this clone: Its recognized antigen is unknown. No clone much larger than this one lies a single base away; base qualities are absent.

The TCR sequence derives from a child who was a newborn, infant or young child, either healthy, febrile or measles-vaccinated (not recorded which). Material: blood. In this chain, TRDV2 is recombined with TRDJ1, and 7 junctional nucleotides match TRDD3. In nucleotide form, the sequence is TGTGCCTGTGACACTTTACTGGGGATGTCCACCGATAAACTCATCTTT. Translated, this is CACDTLLGMSTDKLIF.